The 15 T cell receptor beta chains given below trace back to one sample, sequenced in a study of glioma-infiltrating T cells. Using RNA template, CDR3s of TCR alpha and beta were amplified with iRepertoire arm-PCR. TCRdb itself ran the multiplex PCR reads through MiXCR, one entry per CDR3 protein. The table lists over 140,000 distinct CDR3 sequences, about 39% of them singletons, with 20% to 25% in the top ten. The sample consisted of glioma tissue, nonneoplastic brain tissue, or PBMCs (not recorded which). These receptors were collected from a human donor with low-grade glioma or glioblastoma, undergoing nonglioma brain surgery, or in good health (not recorded which).

The chain links TRBV6-6 to TRBJ2-3; possible D gene TRBD1, 6 bases. The germline CDR1 and CDR2 sequences are MNHNY and SVGAGI (reference sequence). The CDR3 extends over 14 amino acids. Trimming removed 7 bases from V and 1 base from J, with 12 bases in between. The CDR3 loop is CASKWTEGTDTQYF. The CDR3, as DNA: TGTGCCAGCAAATGGACAGAGGGCACAGATACGCAGTATTTT.

The chain recombines TRBV20-1 with TRBJ2-3; 7 bases align to TRBD1. The CDR3 covers 13 residues. Germline V gives CDR1 DFQATT, CDR2 SNEGSKA (reference sequence). The ends lost 5 bases at V and 3 bases at J; junction bases unmatched: 5. This chain's CDR3 is CSAEQGQTDTQYF. Here the CDR3 DNA reads TGCAGTGCTGAACAGGGACAGACAGATACGCAGTATTTT.

The CDR3 reads CASTRTDRSYNEQFF. The CDR3 DNA reads as TGTGCCAGCACCCGGACGGACAGGTCCTACAATGAGCAGTTCTTC. The chain recombines TRBV6-2 or TRBV6-3 with TRBJ2-1; 7 nucleotides agree with TRBD1. J was trimmed by 1 base and V by 7 bases; bases with no gene match: 7. Germline V CDR1 and CDR2: MNHEY, SVGEGT. The CDR3 loop spans 15 amino acids.

This clonotype was seen ten or more times. V gene TRBV7-9 combines with J gene TRBJ2-3; D perhaps matches TRBD1 (6 bases). The germline V and J ends were trimmed by 5 bases and 6 bases, with 18 bases remaining between them. The CDR3 is 15 residues long. Germline CDR1 is SEHNR and CDR2 is FQNEAQ (reference sequence). CDR3 nucleotide sequence: TGTGCCAGCAGCGAAGTGGGGGCCGGAAAGGATACGCAGTATTTT. Protein sequence: CASSEVGAGKDTQYF.

This clonotype was seen more than once but under ten times. The rearrangement links TRBV28 to TRBJ1-1, with D uncertain. The CDR3 has 15 amino acids. Germline CDR1 is MDHEN and CDR2 is SYDVKM. Trimming stripped 2 bases from V and 6 bases from J, with 16 bases between. CDR3 coding DNA: TGTGCCAGCAGTTTAGCGGGGATGGTATTCCCTGAAGCTTTCTTT. This sequence encodes CASSLAGMVFPEAFF.

This clonotype appeared a few times. V gene TRBV4-3 combines with J gene TRBJ2-1, with 7 bases matching TRBD2. Germline V lookup: CDR1 LGHNA, CDR2 YSLEER. V dropped 4 bases and J dropped 5; count of bases not matched to a gene: 5. This CDR3 contains 14 residues. CDR3 in DNA: TGCGCCAGCAGCCCAGGGACTACCGACAATGAGCAGTTCTTC. Its protein product is CASSPGTTDNEQFF.

This clonotype was counted between two and nine times. The V and J genes are TRBV20-1 and TRBJ2-5, with D perhaps matching TRBD2 (5 bases). The CDR3 loop spans 13 amino acids. Germline lookup yields CDR1 DFQATT and CDR2 SNEGSKA (reference sequence). V was shortened by 3 bases and J by 5 bases, with 13 bases between the two germline ends. The CDR3 sequence is CSARGVNGETQYF. The DNA for the CDR3 is TGCAGTGCTAGGGGAGTGAATGGGGAGACCCAGTACTTC.

The chain is built from TRBV6-2 or TRBV6-3 and TRBJ1-2; D remains unclear. This CDR3 has 14 residues. Looked up from germline, CDR1 is MNHEY and CDR2 is SVGEGT. V lost 2 bases and J lost 5, with 12 bases in between. The CDR3 spells CASSYRPSAYGYTF. For the CDR3, the DNA is TGTGCCAGCAGTTACCGGCCTTCGGCTTATGGCTACACCTTC.

The chain joins TRBV20-1 to TRBJ1-2, with D possibly being TRBD1 (6 bases). This CDR3 spans 13 amino acids. Trimming cost V 3 bases and J 5 bases, with 13 bases left between them. Germline CDR1 and CDR2: DFQATT and SNEGSKA (reference sequence). The CDR3 sequence is CSARPGQVYGYTF. The CDR3 coding sequence is TGCAGTGCTAGGCCGGGACAAGTATATGGCTACACCTTC.

This chain connects TRBV4-2 to TRBJ2-3; D might be TRBD1 (5 bases). The CDR3 has 15 residues. V lost 3 bases, J lost 1 base, and 11 bases lay in between. CDR1 and CDR2 from the germline V gene are LGHNA and YNFKEQ. The CDR3 nucleotides are TGTGCCAGCAGCCATAGTTTAGGGGGCACAGATACGCAGTATTTT. Protein product: CASSHSLGGTDTQYF.

This clonotype came up a few times. This sequence joins TRBV6-1 and TRBJ1-5; maybe TRBD1 (5 bases). CDR3 length: 16 residues. The germline V gene has CDR1 MNHNS and CDR2 SASEGT. Trimming stripped 7 bases from V and 2 bases from J, with 18 bases between. The CDR3 bases are TGTGCCAGCAATCTCTTGGGGGATTGGGGCAATCAGCCCCAGCATTTT. Protein product: CASNLLGDWGNQPQHF.

Only a few counts were recorded for this clonotype. This chain uses TRBV6-4 with TRBJ1-1, with D uncertain. This CDR3 spans 16 amino acids. Trimming shortened V by 8 bases and J by 0 bases, and 19 bases separated the two germline ends. Germline CDR1 MRHNA, CDR2 SNTAGT. The CDR3 region is CASRARSHGMNTEAFF. For the CDR3, the DNA is TGTGCCAGCCGGGCCAGGAGTCATGGGATGAACACTGAAGCTTTCTTT.

V usage is TRBV12-3 or TRBV12-4 and J usage is TRBJ1-1; D call uncertain. V lost 2 bases, J lost 10 bases, and 8 bases lay in between. The CDR3 is 11 amino acids. CDR3 nucleotides: TGTGCCAGCAGTTTAAAAGGGCTAGCTTTCTTT. Its protein is CASSLKGLAFF.

This clonotype has only a few counts. CDR3 coding DNA: TGTGCCAGCAGTTCCGGGGGGGGGACCTACAATGAGCAGTTCTTC. Its protein is CASSSGGGTYNEQFF. This rearrangement joins TRBV7-3 to TRBJ2-1, with 8 bases fitting TRBD2. Germline V lookup: CDR1 SGHTA, CDR2 FQGTGA. This CDR3 is built from 15 residues. V lost 6 bases to trimming and J lost 2 bases; unmatched junction nucleotides: 6.

The chain uses TRBV28 and TRBJ2-1; 8 positions agree with TRBD2. Germline V gene data show CDR1 as MDHEN and CDR2 as SYDVKM. V lost 6 bases to trimming and J lost 8 bases; unmatched junction nucleotides: 12. The CDR3 is 15 residues long. The CDR3 is CASSAQPGGFDEQFF. The CDR3 DNA reads TGTGCCAGCAGCGCCCAGCCGGGAGGGTTTGATGAGCAGTTCTTC.